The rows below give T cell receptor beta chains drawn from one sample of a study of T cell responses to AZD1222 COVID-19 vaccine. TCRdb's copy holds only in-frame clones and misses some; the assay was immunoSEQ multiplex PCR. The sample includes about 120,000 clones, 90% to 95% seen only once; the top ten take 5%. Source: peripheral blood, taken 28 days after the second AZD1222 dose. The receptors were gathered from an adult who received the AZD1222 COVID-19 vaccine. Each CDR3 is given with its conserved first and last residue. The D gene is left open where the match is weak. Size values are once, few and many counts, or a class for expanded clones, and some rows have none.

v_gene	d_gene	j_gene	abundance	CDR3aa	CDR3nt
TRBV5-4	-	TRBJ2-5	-	CASSWDGGTQYF	TGTGCCAGCAGCTGGGACGGTGGGACCCAGTACTTC
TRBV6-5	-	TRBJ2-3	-	CASSYGKTGDTQYF	TGTGCCAGCAGTTATGGGAAGACCGGAGATACGCAGTATTTT
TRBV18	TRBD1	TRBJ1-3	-	CASSPPGQGGTGNTIYF	TGTGCCAGCTCACCACCGGGGCAGGGGGGAACTGGAAACACCATATATTTT
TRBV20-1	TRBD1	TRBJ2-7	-	CSAPGQTEQYF	TGCAGTGCCCCGGGACAGACGGAGCAGTACTTC
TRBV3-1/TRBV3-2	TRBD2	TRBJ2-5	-	CASSHAPGSGGRETQYF	TGTGCCAGCAGCCACGCTCCGGGTAGCGGGGGACGAGAGACCCAGTACTTC
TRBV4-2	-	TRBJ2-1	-	CASSQLANYNEQFF	TGTGCCAGCAGCCAACTAGCTAACTACAATGAGCAGTTCTTC
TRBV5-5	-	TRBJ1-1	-	CASSLRAEATEAFF	TGTGCCAGCAGCTTGAGGGCCGAGGCCACTGAAGCTTTCTTT
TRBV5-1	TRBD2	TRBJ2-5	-	CASSVYGLAGGQETQYF	TGCGCCAGCAGCGTGTACGGACTAGCGGGAGGGCAAGAGACCCAGTACTTC
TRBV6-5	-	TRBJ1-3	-	CASRADSGNTIYF	TGTGCCAGCCGAGCTGACTCTGGAAACACCATATATTTT
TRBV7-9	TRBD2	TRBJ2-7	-	CASSTYSGRASEQYF	TGTGCCAGCAGCACCTATAGCGGGAGGGCATCCGAGCAGTACTTC
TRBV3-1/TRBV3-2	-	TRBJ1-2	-	CASSQDGAVWGYGYTF	TGTGCCAGCAGCCAAGATGGGGCTGTTTGGGGCTATGGCTACACCTTC
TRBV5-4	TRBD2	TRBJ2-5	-	CASSLGLAGQETQYF	TGTGCCAGCAGCTTGGGACTAGCGGGTCAAGAGACCCAGTACTTC
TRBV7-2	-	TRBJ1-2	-	CASSQQGSKVYGYTF	TGTGCCAGCAGCCAACAGGGTTCTAAAGTCTATGGCTACACCTTC
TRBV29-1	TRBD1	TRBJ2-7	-	CSGWTGHEQYF	TGCAGCGGATGGACAGGTCACGAGCAGTACTTC
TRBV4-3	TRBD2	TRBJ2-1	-	CASSQDTAGGWDNEQFF	TGCGCCAGCAGCCAAGATACAGCGGGGGGGTGGGACAATGAGCAGTTCTTC
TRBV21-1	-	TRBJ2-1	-	CASSKLASGSQSYNEQFF	TGTGCCAGCAGCAAATTGGCTTCGGGCTCCCAGAGCTACAATGAGCAGTTCTTC
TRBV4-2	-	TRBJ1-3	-	CASSRQQGHLSSGNTIYF	TGTGCCAGCAGCCGACAGCAGGGACACTTATCCTCTGGAAACACCATATATTTT
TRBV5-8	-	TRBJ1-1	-	CASTRTWASEAFF	TGTGCCAGCACCCGGACTTGGGCTTCTGAAGCTTTCTTT
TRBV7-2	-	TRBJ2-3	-	CASSLEGGTWGDTQYF	TGTGCCAGCAGCTTAGAAGGCGGAACCTGGGGAGATACGCAGTATTTT
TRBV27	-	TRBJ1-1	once	CASSLLANTEAFF	TGTGCCAGCAGTTTATTGGCGAACACTGAAGCTTTCTTT
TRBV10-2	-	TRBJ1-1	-	CASSERKPAPEAFF	TGCGCCAGCAGTGAACGGAAACCCGCCCCTGAAGCTTTCTTT
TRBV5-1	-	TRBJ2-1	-	CASSFRREQFF	TGCGCCAGCAGCTTCCGCCGTGAGCAGTTCTTC
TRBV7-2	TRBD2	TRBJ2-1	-	CASSLARGSGSYNEQFF	TGTGCCAGCAGCTTAGCGCGAGGTAGCGGGTCCTACAATGAGCAGTTCTTC
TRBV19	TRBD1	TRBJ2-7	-	CASSPIVRNSDRGPTSYEQYF	TGTGCCAGTAGTCCTATTGTAAGGAATAGTGACAGGGGGCCCACCTCCTACGAGCAGTACTTC
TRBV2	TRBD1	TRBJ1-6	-	CASKDRVSNNSPLHF	TGTGCCAGCAAGGACAGGGTTTCAAATAATTCACCCCTCCACTTT
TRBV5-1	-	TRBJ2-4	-	CASSEAEGENIQYF	TGCGCCAGCAGCGAGGCGGAGGGCGAAAACATTCAGTACTTC
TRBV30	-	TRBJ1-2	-	CAWSVNAAVTF	TGTGCCTGGAGTGTAAATGCGGCAGTCACCTTC
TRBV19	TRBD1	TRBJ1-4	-	CASREPRGTGNEKLFF	TGTGCCAGTAGAGAGCCCCGAGGGACAGGGAATGAAAAACTGTTTTTT
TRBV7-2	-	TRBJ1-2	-	CASSTGTQGGYTF	TGTGCCAGCTCCACCGGGACCCAGGGGGGCTACACCTTC
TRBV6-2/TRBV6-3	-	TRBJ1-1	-	CASSYNAPEAFF	TGTGCCAGCAGTTACAACGCACCTGAAGCTTTCTTT
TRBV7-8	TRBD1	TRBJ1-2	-	CASSPLPDRGLAYGYTF	TGTGCCAGCAGCCCGCTCCCGGACAGGGGGCTTGCCTATGGCTACACCTTC
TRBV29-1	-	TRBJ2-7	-	CSGIGGGYEQYF	TGCAGCGGTATCGGTGGGGGCTACGAGCAGTACTTC
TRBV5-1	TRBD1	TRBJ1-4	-	CASSKGQANEKLFF	TGCGCCAGCAGCAAGGGACAGGCTAATGAAAAACTGTTTTTT
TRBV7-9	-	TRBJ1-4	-	CASSFDTASGEKLFF	TGTGCCAGCAGCTTCGATACCGCCTCGGGTGAAAAACTGTTTTTT
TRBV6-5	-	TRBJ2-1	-	CASSYSITGYNEQFF	TGTGCCAGCAGTTACTCGATTACCGGTTACAATGAGCAGTTCTTC
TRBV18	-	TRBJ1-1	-	CASSPTRLGGTNTEAFF	TGTGCCAGCTCACCTACCCGATTAGGGGGGACGAACACTGAAGCTTTCTTT
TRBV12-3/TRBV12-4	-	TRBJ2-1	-	CASSARALHEQFF	TGTGCCAGCAGTGCCCGGGCTCTCCATGAGCAGTTCTTC
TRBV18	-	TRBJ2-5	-	CASSRTGGQETQYF	TGTGCCAGCTCACGTACGGGTGGCCAAGAGACCCAGTACTTC
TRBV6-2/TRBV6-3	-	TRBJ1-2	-	CASTPGGNRGYTF	TGTGCCAGCACCCCAGGAGGAAATAGGGGCTACACCTTC
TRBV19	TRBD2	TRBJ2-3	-	CASSRPGGSTDTQYF	TGTGCCAGTAGTCGCCCGGGGGGTAGCACAGATACGCAGTATTTT
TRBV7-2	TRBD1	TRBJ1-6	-	CASRDRDLPSLHF	TGTGCCAGCAGGGACAGGGATCTTCCGTCCCTCCACTTT
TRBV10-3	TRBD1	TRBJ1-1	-	CAISIQGDTEAFF	TGTGCCATCAGTATCCAGGGGGACACTGAAGCTTTCTTT
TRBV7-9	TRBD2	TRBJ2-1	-	CASSFRGLAGSYNEQFF	TGTGCCAGCAGCTTCAGAGGACTAGCGGGATCCTACAATGAGCAGTTCTTC
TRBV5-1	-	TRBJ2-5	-	CASSLGPGGQETQYF	TGCGCCAGCAGCTTGGGTCCTGGAGGTCAAGAGACCCAGTACTTC
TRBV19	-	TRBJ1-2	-	CASTDSLAYGYTF	TGTGCCAGTACGGATTCTCTTGCATATGGCTACACCTTC
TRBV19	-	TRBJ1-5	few	CASSQNVGFYQPQHF	TGTGCCAGTAGTCAAAATGTAGGTTTTTATCAGCCCCAGCATTTT
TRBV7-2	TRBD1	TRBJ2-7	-	CASSLDRGSNEQYF	TGTGCCAGCAGCTTGGACAGGGGTAGCAACGAGCAGTACTTC
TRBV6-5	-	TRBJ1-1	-	CASGLGNMNTEAFF	TGTGCCAGCGGACTAGGGAACATGAACACTGAAGCTTTCTTT
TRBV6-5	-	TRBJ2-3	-	CASSHTSATDTQYF	TGTGCCAGCAGTCATACGAGCGCCACAGATACGCAGTATTTT
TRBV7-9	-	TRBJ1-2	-	CASSYAGLGGYGYTF	TGTGCCAGCAGCTATGCGGGCCTCGGGGGCTATGGCTACACCTTC
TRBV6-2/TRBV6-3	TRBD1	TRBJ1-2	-	CASSPSDRNYGYTF	TGTGCCAGCAGTCCCTCGGACAGGAACTATGGCTACACCTTC
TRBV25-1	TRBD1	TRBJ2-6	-	CASSELRQGLYANVLTF	TGTGCCAGCAGTGAATTAAGACAGGGCCTATACGCCAACGTCCTGACTTTC
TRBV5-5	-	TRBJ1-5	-	CASSLGPGVDQPQHF	TGTGCCAGCAGCTTGGGGCCAGGGGTCGATCAGCCCCAGCATTTT
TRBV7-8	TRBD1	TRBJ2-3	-	CASSPGQGITQYF	TGTGCCAGCAGCCCGGGACAGGGGATTACGCAGTATTTT
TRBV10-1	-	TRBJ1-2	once	CASSSDRMNGYTF	TGCGCCAGCAGTTCAGACAGGATGAATGGCTACACCTTC
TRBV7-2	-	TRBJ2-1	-	CASSLTGVNYNEQFF	TGTGCCAGCAGCTTAACGGGAGTAAACTACAATGAGCAGTTCTTC
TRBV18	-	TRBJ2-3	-	CASSLFDQGSTDTQYF	TGTGCCAGCTCACTGTTCGACCAGGGTAGCACAGATACGCAGTATTTT
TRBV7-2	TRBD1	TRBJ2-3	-	CASSLARGQGAHLFGTDTQYF	TGTGCCAGCAGCTTAGCGCGGGGACAGGGGGCGCATCTTTTTGGTACAGATACGCAGTATTTT